The present T cell receptor (beta chain) was sequenced within a study of cytomegalovirus exposure and HLA in healthy donors. This CDR3 is built from 18 residues. Germline assignment: CDR1 MNHNS and CDR2 SASEGT. Trimming removed 3 bases from V and 1 base from J; junction bases left unmatched: 9. In the PCR, 60 Vbeta and 13 Jbeta primers were used. Original methodology: Later, an analysis found about 77 million unique TCR beta chains, and roughly 9.9 million of these were shared. TCRdb keeps only in-frame clones here, not all; method: immunoSEQ multiplex PCR. The V and J calls and clone size come from that table; D and trimming were worked out from the DNA. The data contain about 160,000 clones, 60% to 80% of them singletons. Note on this clone: Its antigen is not identified.

Notes on the study in general: Roughly uniform depth of sequencing across donors was assumed in presence/absence analyses.

This TCR came from a man aged 25-40 years in good health and CMV-seropositive. Sequencing was carried out using PBMCs. The V gene is TRBV6-1, the J gene TRBJ2-1; 10 bases are shared with TRBD2. CDR3 sequence (DNA): TGTGCCAGCAGTGAGGCTAGCGGGGGCTTCGGTTCCTACAATGAGCAGTTCTTC. It codes for CASSEASGGFGSYNEQFF.